These T cell receptor beta chains were read from a single sample in a study of blood T cell repertoires in COVID-19. Repertoires were generated with immunoSEQ multiplex PCR, while TCRdb's copy carries only in-frame clones and drops some. The sample records more than 95,000 clones, about four fifths being singletons. Sequencing was done on a sample of peripheral blood. These receptors originate from a woman of 80 years or more with active or convalescent COVID-19. Each CDR3 is given with its conserved first and last residue. D genes are given only for firm matches. Where a row states a size, it is once, few, many or the class of an expanded clone; other rows omit it.

abundance: NA
v_gene: TRBV28
j_gene: TRBJ1-2
d_gene: NA
len: 13
CDR3nt: TGTGCCAGTTCCCCGGGGGGGGATTATGGCTACACCTTC
CDR3aa: CASSPGGDYGYTF

abundance: few
v_gene: TRBV6-4
j_gene: TRBJ1-2
d_gene: NA
len: 15
CDR3nt: TGTGCCAGCAGTGACACTCCAGCAGGGACTTTGGGCTACACCTTC
CDR3aa: CASSDTPAGTLGYTF

abundance: NA
v_gene: TRBV27
j_gene: TRBJ2-7
d_gene: TRBD1
len: 12
CDR3nt: TGTGCCAGCCGGGACAGGGGGCGGGAGCAGTACTTC
CDR3aa: CASRDRGREQYF

abundance: NA
v_gene: TRBV2
j_gene: TRBJ2-7
d_gene: TRBD2
len: 13
CDR3nt: TGTGCCAGCCTGGGACTAGCGACCTACGAGCAGTACTTC
CDR3aa: CASLGLATYEQYF

abundance: few
v_gene: TRBV7-2
j_gene: TRBJ1-2
d_gene: NA
len: 15
CDR3nt: TGTGCCAGCAGCGTTGAACCGTCGGCTAACTATGGCTACACCTTC
CDR3aa: CASSVEPSANYGYTF

abundance: NA
v_gene: TRBV9
j_gene: TRBJ2-5
d_gene: TRBD2
len: 14
CDR3nt: TGTGCCAGCAGCGAGGGAGGGCACCAAGAGACCCAGTACTTC
CDR3aa: CASSEGGHQETQYF

abundance: NA
v_gene: TRBV18
j_gene: TRBJ2-4
d_gene: NA
len: 16
CDR3nt: TGTGCCAGCTCACCACCGGGGCAGGGGATCTCGAACATTCAGTACTTC
CDR3aa: CASSPPGQGISNIQYF

abundance: NA
v_gene: TRBV30
j_gene: TRBJ1-5
d_gene: TRBD1
len: 15
CDR3nt: TGTGCCTGGAAAGACAGGGTTCGGAGCAATCAGCCCCAGCATTTT
CDR3aa: CAWKDRVRSNQPQHF

abundance: NA
v_gene: TRBV5-1
j_gene: TRBJ1-2
d_gene: NA
len: 14
CDR3nt: TGCGCCAGCAGCGAGGCAGGGCAGGGCTATGGCTACACCTTC
CDR3aa: CASSEAGQGYGYTF

abundance: few
v_gene: TRBV19
j_gene: TRBJ1-4
d_gene: TRBD1
len: 14
CDR3nt: TGTGCCAGTAAGGACAGGGGATCGAATGAAAAACTGTTTTTT
CDR3aa: CASKDRGSNEKLFF

abundance: NA
v_gene: TRBV5-4
j_gene: TRBJ1-1
d_gene: NA
len: 17
CDR3nt: TGTGCCAGCAGCTTGGTTCCCCCAGGGAACATGAACACTGAAGCTTTCTTT
CDR3aa: CASSLVPPGNMNTEAFF

abundance: once
v_gene: TRBV28
j_gene: TRBJ1-4
d_gene: TRBD1
len: 16
CDR3nt: TGTGCCAGCAGTGGGACAGGGGGCCACACTAATGAAAAACTGTTTTTT
CDR3aa: CASSGTGGHTNEKLFF

abundance: NA
v_gene: TRBV28
j_gene: TRBJ1-2
d_gene: TRBD1
len: 15
CDR3nt: TGTGCCAGCCGGCCCGGGACAGGTTCTAACTATGGCTACACCTTC
CDR3aa: CASRPGTGSNYGYTF

abundance: NA
v_gene: TRBV29-1
j_gene: TRBJ1-3
d_gene: NA
len: 13
CDR3nt: TGCAGCGTTATACAGTCCTCTGGAAACACCATATATTTT
CDR3aa: CSVIQSSGNTIYF

abundance: NA
v_gene: TRBV15
j_gene: TRBJ2-7
d_gene: TRBD2
len: 15
CDR3nt: TGTGCCACCAGCAGAGATAATGGCGGGAGAGACGAGCAGTACTTC
CDR3aa: CATSRDNGGRDEQYF

abundance: once
v_gene: TRBV18
j_gene: TRBJ1-3
d_gene: NA
len: 16
CDR3nt: TGTGCCAGCTCACTTACTGTTTTTAGCTCTGGAAACACCATATATTTT
CDR3aa: CASSLTVFSSGNTIYF

abundance: NA
v_gene: TRBV29-1
j_gene: TRBJ2-3
d_gene: NA
len: 12
CDR3nt: TGCAGCGTTGTACAGTTTGAGGGTACGCAGTATTTT
CDR3aa: CSVVQFEGTQYF

abundance: NA
v_gene: TRBV27
j_gene: TRBJ2-7
d_gene: TRBD1
len: 14
CDR3nt: TGTGCCAGCAGCCGACAGGGGGCAGGCTACGAGCAGTACTTC
CDR3aa: CASSRQGAGYEQYF

abundance: NA
v_gene: TRBV11-2
j_gene: TRBJ2-5
d_gene: NA
len: 14
CDR3nt: TGTGCCAGCAGCTTAGGGACACACCAAGAGACCCAGTACTTC
CDR3aa: CASSLGTHQETQYF

abundance: NA
v_gene: TRBV30
j_gene: TRBJ1-1
d_gene: TRBD1
len: 12
CDR3nt: TGTGCCTGGAGCGTTCAGTGGGACAGGTGCTTCTTT
CDR3aa: CAWSVQWDRCFF

abundance: NA
v_gene: TRBV24-1
j_gene: TRBJ1-2
d_gene: TRBD1
len: 15
CDR3nt: TGTGCCACCAGTGATATGGGACAGGGGACCGATGGCTACACCTTC
CDR3aa: CATSDMGQGTDGYTF

abundance: NA
v_gene: TRBV7-9
j_gene: TRBJ2-3
d_gene: TRBD2
len: 16
CDR3nt: TGTGCCAGCACCGCTCGGACTAGCGGGAGTTCTGATACGCAGTATTTT
CDR3aa: CASTARTSGSSDTQYF

abundance: NA
v_gene: TRBV11-2
j_gene: TRBJ1-1
d_gene: NA
len: 14
CDR3nt: TGTGCCAGCAGCTTAGATTCAGGGCTCTCTGAAGCTTTCTTT
CDR3aa: CASSLDSGLSEAFF

abundance: once
v_gene: TRBV5-6
j_gene: TRBJ2-7
d_gene: TRBD2
len: 14
CDR3nt: TGTGCCAGCAGCCCACGCGGGGGGGGTTACGAGCAGTACTTC
CDR3aa: CASSPRGGGYEQYF

abundance: NA
v_gene: TRBV6-6
j_gene: TRBJ2-3
d_gene: NA
len: 14
CDR3nt: TGTGCCAGCAGTTACGGACAACACACAGATACGCAGTATTTT
CDR3aa: CASSYGQHTDTQYF

abundance: NA
v_gene: TRBV7-8
j_gene: TRBJ2-7
d_gene: TRBD1
len: 14
CDR3nt: TGTGCCAGCAGCTTCCGGGACAGGGGCCACGAGCAGTACTTC
CDR3aa: CASSFRDRGHEQYF

abundance: once
v_gene: TRBV28
j_gene: TRBJ1-2
d_gene: TRBD1
len: 16
CDR3nt: TGTGCCAGCAGGAACCTCGGGACAGGGAGCAAGGATGGCTACACCTTC
CDR3aa: CASRNLGTGSKDGYTF

abundance: NA
v_gene: TRBV11-1
j_gene: TRBJ1-5
d_gene: NA
len: 13
CDR3nt: TGTGCCAGCAGCTTAGGGGTCGGGCAGCCCCAGCATTTT
CDR3aa: CASSLGVGQPQHF

abundance: NA
v_gene: TRBV19
j_gene: TRBJ1-5
d_gene: NA
len: 15
CDR3nt: TGTGCCAGTAGTATCATGGTCGCAGGCAATCAGCCCCAGCATTTT
CDR3aa: CASSIMVAGNQPQHF

abundance: NA
v_gene: TRBV2
j_gene: TRBJ1-1
d_gene: TRBD1
len: 15
CDR3nt: TGTGCCAGCACCACGGCGGACAGGGTGGGCACTGAAGCTTTCTTT
CDR3aa: CASTTADRVGTEAFF

abundance: NA
v_gene: TRBV28
j_gene: TRBJ1-1
d_gene: NA
len: 14
CDR3nt: TGTGCCAGCAGTTTAAATGGGCCTGACCCTGAAGCTTTCTTT
CDR3aa: CASSLNGPDPEAFF

abundance: NA
v_gene: TRBV19
j_gene: TRBJ2-2
d_gene: NA
len: 15
CDR3nt: TGTGCCAGTAGTCAGGGGGGAAGTCTGACCGGGGAGCTGTTTTTT
CDR3aa: CASSQGGSLTGELFF

abundance: NA
v_gene: TRBV2
j_gene: TRBJ2-5
d_gene: TRBD2
len: 15
CDR3nt: TGTGCCAGCAGCCAACAGACTAGCGGCCAGGCGCCCCAGTACTTC
CDR3aa: CASSQQTSGQAPQYF

abundance: NA
v_gene: TRBV5-1
j_gene: TRBJ2-1
d_gene: NA
len: 12
CDR3nt: TGCGCCAGCTCCCGCGACAGCTATGAGCAGTTCTTC
CDR3aa: CASSRDSYEQFF

abundance: few
v_gene: TRBV7-9
j_gene: TRBJ1-3
d_gene: NA
len: 15
CDR3nt: TGTGCCAGCAGCTACTCAGTGGACACGGGAAACACCATATATTTT
CDR3aa: CASSYSVDTGNTIYF

abundance: NA
v_gene: TRBV4-3
j_gene: TRBJ2-1
d_gene: TRBD2
len: 15
CDR3nt: TGCGCCAGCAGCCTACTAGCGGGAGGATACAATGAGCAGTTCTTC
CDR3aa: CASSLLAGGYNEQFF

abundance: NA
v_gene: TRBV29-1
j_gene: TRBJ2-5
d_gene: TRBD2
len: 12
CDR3nt: TGCAGCGGCGGACTAGCGGGTGAGACCCAGTACTTC
CDR3aa: CSGGLAGETQYF

abundance: NA
v_gene: TRBV7-2
j_gene: TRBJ1-2
d_gene: TRBD1
len: 18
CDR3nt: TGTGCCAGCAGCCTCGGACAGGGGGTAGCATCCGGGAAGCATGGCTACACCTTC
CDR3aa: CASSLGQGVASGKHGYTF

abundance: NA
v_gene: TRBV6-5
j_gene: TRBJ2-7
d_gene: NA
len: 14
CDR3nt: TGTGCCAGCACCCCCAGGGGGGATACCTACGAGCAGTACTTC
CDR3aa: CASTPRGDTYEQYF

abundance: once
v_gene: TRBV5-8
j_gene: TRBJ2-5
d_gene: TRBD2
len: 15
CDR3nt: TGTGCCAGCAGCTTGGCTAGCGGGACACAAGAGACCCAGTACTTC
CDR3aa: CASSLASGTQETQYF

abundance: once
v_gene: TRBV7-9
j_gene: TRBJ1-1
d_gene: NA
len: 14
CDR3nt: TGTGCCAGCAGCTTAGGCGGGCCCAACACTGAAGCTTTCTTT
CDR3aa: CASSLGGPNTEAFF

abundance: NA
v_gene: TRBV20-1
j_gene: TRBJ2-7
d_gene: NA
len: 11
CDR3nt: TGCAGTGCTGCTCGAGGGTACGAGCAGTACTTC
CDR3aa: CSAARGYEQYF

abundance: NA
v_gene: TRBV5-1
j_gene: TRBJ1-1
d_gene: NA
len: 14
CDR3nt: TGCGCCAGCAGCCTGCAGGGTTGGGGCACTGAAGCTTTCTTT
CDR3aa: CASSLQGWGTEAFF

abundance: NA
v_gene: TRBV19
j_gene: TRBJ1-1
d_gene: NA
len: 14
CDR3nt: TGTGCCAGTTCAGGCCCCAGGGGAAGCACTGAAGCTTTCTTT
CDR3aa: CASSGPRGSTEAFF

abundance: NA
v_gene: TRBV21-1
j_gene: TRBJ1-2
d_gene: NA
len: 16
CDR3nt: TGTGCCAGCAGCATCAGGGGTTGGCAGGACAACTATGGCTACACCTTC
CDR3aa: CASSIRGWQDNYGYTF

abundance: NA
v_gene: TRBV6-1
j_gene: TRBJ2-6
d_gene: NA
len: 19
CDR3nt: TGTGCCAGCAGTGTTCAACAGGATTCAAGTACCCCTGGGGCCAACGTCCTGACTTTC
CDR3aa: CASSVQQDSSTPGANVLTF

abundance: NA
v_gene: TRBV10-3
j_gene: TRBJ2-4
d_gene: TRBD1
len: 16
CDR3nt: TGTGCCATCAGTGATTCACCGGGACAGGGGGACAACATTCAGTACTTC
CDR3aa: CAISDSPGQGDNIQYF

abundance: NA
v_gene: TRBV28
j_gene: TRBJ1-5
d_gene: NA
len: 15
CDR3nt: TGTGCCAGCAGTCCGGGACACTATAGCAATCAGCCCCAGCATTTT
CDR3aa: CASSPGHYSNQPQHF

abundance: NA
v_gene: TRBV6-5
j_gene: TRBJ2-5
d_gene: NA
len: 14
CDR3nt: TGTGCCAGCAGAGACAGGGGAGGGAAAGAGACCCAGTACTTC
CDR3aa: CASRDRGGKETQYF

abundance: NA
v_gene: TRBV4-3
j_gene: TRBJ1-2
d_gene: NA
len: 15
CDR3nt: TGCGCCAGCAGCCAAGATCGGCAGGGCGACTATGGCTACACCTTC
CDR3aa: CASSQDRQGDYGYTF

abundance: NA
v_gene: TRBV5-1
j_gene: TRBJ1-4
d_gene: TRBD1
len: 15
CDR3nt: TGCGCCAGCAGCGCTTCAGGGGGCGCTAATGAAAAACTGTTTTTT
CDR3aa: CASSASGGANEKLFF

abundance: NA
v_gene: TRBV10-3
j_gene: TRBJ1-5
d_gene: NA
len: 14
CDR3nt: TGTGCCATCAGTGAGGACACCCGAAATCAGCCCCAGCATTTT
CDR3aa: CAISEDTRNQPQHF

abundance: NA
v_gene: TRBV19
j_gene: TRBJ2-7
d_gene: NA
len: 13
CDR3nt: TGTGCCAGTAGTGCCCGACGACAGGCCGAGCAGTACTTC
CDR3aa: CASSARRQAEQYF

abundance: NA
v_gene: TRBV28
j_gene: TRBJ1-1
d_gene: NA
len: 14
CDR3nt: TGTGCCAGCAGCTCCCCGGGACAGAACACTGAAGCTTTCTTT
CDR3aa: CASSSPGQNTEAFF

abundance: NA
v_gene: TRBV5-1
j_gene: TRBJ2-3
d_gene: NA
len: 15
CDR3nt: TGCGCCAGCAGCCGTGGGGGGAGTAACGCAGATACGCAGTATTTT
CDR3aa: CASSRGGSNADTQYF

abundance: NA
v_gene: TRBV9
j_gene: TRBJ1-2
d_gene: TRBD1
len: 14
CDR3nt: TGTGCCAGCAGCGTGGGGGACAGGGCGCGGGGCTACACCTTC
CDR3aa: CASSVGDRARGYTF